This T cell receptor (beta chain) was identified during a study of T-cell memory formation after mild COVID-19. The CDR3 loop spans 14 amino acids. The germline V and J ends were trimmed by 4 bases and 6 bases, with 15 bases remaining between them. Germline CDR1 KGHSH, CDR2 LQKENI. MiXCR, applied by TCRdb to the 5' RACE reads, yields one record per CDR3 protein. Here the sample spans around 390,000 distinct CDR3 sequences, approximately 15% being singletons. The material sequenced was PBMCs or a T cell subset sorted from them (not recorded which). The clonotype originates from a man aged 18 to 35 who had mild COVID-19 (a few samples of this study predate the infection). Cell type and time point are not known. The chain joins TRBV18 to TRBJ1-1, with unresolved D. CDR3 loop: CASSLRTGAAEAFF. The DNA for the CDR3 is TGTGCCAGCTCACTCCGGACGGGAGCCGCTGAAGCTTTCTTT.